This T cell receptor (beta chain) was sequenced during a study of T cell repertoires in cytomegalovirus infection. This clonotype was seen many times. The antigen remains unidentified. Whole-study results and caveats: What dominated the ex vivo response were HLA-C-restricted CMV-specific TCR beta clonotypes.

CDR1 is MNHEY, CDR2 SMNVEV, per germline (reference sequence). V shed 3 bases, J shed 8 bases, and the junction held 10 bases outside the gene matches. This CDR3 region has 15 residues. Each CDR3 protein is one row after TCRdb ran MiXCR on the reads. Of about 89,000 distinct CDR3 sequences detected, less than 30% appear once; the ten largest clones hold roughly 70%. This chain connects TRBV27 to TRBJ1-2, with 9 bases lining up with TRBD1. Sequenced material: CD8+ T cells from cultured PBMCs, taken from culture after CMV antigen stimulation. The origin of this receptor is a human donor in good health (CMV status not recorded). Some clones in this sample may be carry-over from other donors' samples. In DNA, the CDR3 is TGTGCCAGCAGTTTTAAACGGGACAGGGTAGGGGGCTACACCTTC. It codes for CASSFKRDRVGGYTF.